The 24 T cell receptor beta chains given below trace back to one sample, sequenced in a study of T-cell reconstitution after alpha-beta-depleted transplantation in children. Unique molecular identifiers were incorporated when the TCRbeta library was constructed. TCRdb analysed the PCR reads with MiXCR anew, one entry per CDR3 protein. The sample contains 250,000 to 350,000 distinct CDR3 sequences, 9.9% of which appear only once. This sample comprised PBMCs from the stem cell graft donor, obtained from the stem cell graft. These receptors all come from a human donor who donated a stem cell graft to a child with SCID.

This clonotype was counted a few times. The chain recombines TRBV3-1 with TRBJ2-4, with 7 bases identical to TRBD1. The trim removed 4 bases at V and 3 bases at J, leaving 9 bases unmatched. Germline V gene lookup returns CDR1 LGHDT and CDR2 YNNKEL (reference sequence). The CDR3 consists of 16 residues. CDR3 sequence reads: CASSRMRGPVKNIQYF. The CDR3, as DNA: TGTGCCAGCAGCCGCATGAGGGGGCCGGTCAAAAACATTCAGTACTTC.

This clonotype was counted only a few times. This chain uses TRBV3-1 with TRBJ1-1, with D uncertain. The CDR3 has 20 amino acids. Germline CDR1 and CDR2: LGHDT and YNNKEL (reference sequence). Trimming took 0 bases from V and 0 from J, leaving 23 bases between them. CDR3 region: CASSQDTRHRGYSMNTEAFF. The CDR3 nucleotides are TGTGCCAGCAGCCAAGATACGAGACATCGGGGATACTCCATGAACACTGAAGCTTTCTTT.

The CDR3 spells CSVETGVTDTQYF. The DNA for the CDR3 is TGCAGCGTTGAAACGGGGGTGACAGATACGCAGTATTTT. The V call is TRBV29-1, the J call TRBJ2-3; TRBD2 might be the D (6 bases). Trimming stripped 2 bases from V and 3 bases from J, with 9 bases between. From germline, CDR1 is SQVTM and CDR2 ANQGSEA. This CDR3 has 13 residues.

The gene calls are TRBV20-1 and TRBJ2-7, with D possibly being TRBD2 (5 bases). Germline loops: CDR1 DFQATT, CDR2 SNEGSKA (reference sequence). Trimming left V 6 bases short and J 0 bases short, with 21 bases between. The CDR3 totals 16 residues. The CDR3 bases are TGCAGTGCCAGGACTTTGTATGCCAGGAGCTCCTACGAGCAGTACTTC. It codes for CSARTLYARSSYEQYF.

There are a few counts of this clonotype. The rearrangement links TRBV6-1 to TRBJ2-2, with D possibly matching TRBD2 (6 bases). This CDR3 has 16 residues. Germline CDR1 MNHNS, CDR2 SASEGT. Trimming cost V 7 bases and J 1 base, with 16 bases left between them. The CDR3 spells CASNQGVGGNTGELFF. The CDR3 DNA reads as TGTGCCAGCAACCAGGGAGTGGGGGGGAACACCGGGGAGCTGTTTTTT.

This clonotype was seen repeatedly, ten times or more. The rearrangement links TRBV11-1 to TRBJ2-7; tentatively, D is TRBD1 or TRBD2 (5 bases each). CDR3 size: 15 residues. Trimming pared 1 base from V and 0 bases from J, leaving 10 bases between. The germline CDR1 and CDR2 sequences are SGHAT and FQDESV (reference sequence). CDR3 amino acids: CASSLESGPSYEQYF. For the CDR3, the DNA is TGTGCCAGCAGCTTAGAATCGGGACCCTCCTACGAGCAGTACTTC.

The chain carries TRBV5-1 and TRBJ2-3; 7 bases line up with TRBD2. V was clipped by 4 bases and J by 0 bases; unmatched bases: 5. This CDR3 is built from 15 residues. Per the germline V gene, CDR1 is SGHRS and CDR2 is YFSETQ. DNA of the CDR3: TGCGCCAGCAGCATACTAGCGCGGAGCACAGATACGCAGTATTTT. Its translation: CASSILARSTDTQYF.

CDR3 sequence (DNA): TGCAGCGTTGTTGAACGGGGATACGAGCAGTACTTC. This encodes CSVVERGYEQYF. The chain links TRBV29-1 to TRBJ2-7; TRBD2 is a possible D gene (5 bases). Germline values: CDR1 SQVTM, CDR2 ANQGSEA. Trimming took off 4 bases at V and 4 bases at J, with 11 bases between the two ends. The CDR3 is 12 residues long.

This chain uses TRBV11-2 with TRBJ2-3; D possibly corresponds to TRBD2 (5 bases). The V gene lost 5 bases and the J gene lost 5 bases, with 8 bases spanning the gap. The CDR3 is made up of 12 amino acids. CDR1 is SGHAT and CDR2 is FQNNGV in the germline V gene. The CDR3 DNA is TGTGCCAGCAGCACCGGACTAGATACGCAGTATTTT. The encoded protein is CASSTGLDTQYF. Together with reference TRBV11-2 and TRBJ2-3, the CDR3 gives the full variable domain: EAGVAQSPRYKIIEKRQSVAFWCNPISGHATLYWYQQILGQGPKLLIQFQNNGVVDDSQLPKDRFSAERLKGVDSTLKIQPAKLEDSAVYLCASSTGLDTQYFGPGTRLTVL.

This clonotype was detected a few times. The rearrangement links TRBV20-1 to TRBJ2-3, with TRBD2 as a possible D gene (5 bases). V was trimmed by 3 bases and J by 0 bases, leaving 10 bases between them. There are 14 residues in the CDR3. Germline V gives CDR1 DFQATT, CDR2 SNEGSKA (reference sequence). CDR3 coding DNA: TGCAGTGCTAGTGCCGGACTCAGCACAGATACGCAGTATTTT. Amino acids: CSASAGLSTDTQYF.

A few counts support this clonotype. The chain combines TRBV5-1 with TRBJ2-2, with D perhaps matching TRBD2 (5 bases). CDR1 and CDR2 (germline): SGHRS, YFSETQ. Trimming took 8 bases from V and 1 from J, leaving 12 bases between them. The length of the CDR3 is 14 residues. The chain's CDR3 is CASTGNQNTGELFF. In DNA form, the CDR3 reads TGCGCCAGTACGGGGAACCAGAACACCGGGGAGCTGTTTTTT. The full variable domain, its missing parts supplied by reference TRBV5-1 and TRBJ2-2, is KAGVTQTPRYLIKTRGQQVTLSCSPISGHRSVSWYQQTPGQGLQFLFEYFSETQRNKGNFPGRFSGRQFSNSRSEMNVSTLELGDSALYLCASTGNQNTGELFFGEGSRLTVL.

This clonotype came up a few times. The chain employs TRBV20-1 and TRBJ1-3; D call uncertain. With 6 bases removed from V and 0 bases from J, the gap between germline ends came to 15 bases. The germline V gene encodes CDR1 DFQATT and CDR2 SNEGSKA (reference sequence). This CDR3 comprises 15 residues. CDR3: CSAGLGGNSGNTIYF. CDR3 in DNA: TGCAGTGCCGGGCTCGGCGGAAACTCTGGAAACACCATATATTTT.

In its sample, this clonotype was seen a few times. The chain joins TRBV10-1 to TRBJ1-1; D is uncertain. V was pared by 4 bases and J by 1 base, with 7 bases between. In germline, CDR1 is WNHNN, CDR2 SYGVQD (reference sequence). This CDR3 spans 13 amino acids. The CDR3 sequence is CASSGSANTEAFF. Here the CDR3 DNA reads TGCGCCAGCAGTGGGTCAGCGAACACTGAAGCTTTCTTT.

Ten or more counts support this clonotype. The rearrangement uses TRBV7-2 and TRBJ2-1; maybe TRBD2 (6 bases). The CDR3 is 13 residues long. The V and J ends lost 5 bases and 7 bases respectively, with 12 bases between them. Per germline, CDR1 SGHTA and CDR2 FQGNSA. CDR3 sequence: CASSKPGVNEQFF. The CDR3 nucleotides are TGTGCCAGCAGCAAGCCGGGGGTTAATGAGCAGTTCTTC.

This clonotype was seen a few times. The chain is built from TRBV18 and TRBJ2-2; D ambiguous. Germline V gene data show CDR1 as KGHSH and CDR2 as LQKENI. CDR3 length: 14 amino acids. With 6 bases removed from V and 3 bases from J, the gap between germline ends came to 11 bases. The CDR3 here is CASSIRRDTGELFF. CDR3 in DNA: TGTGCCAGCTCGATTCGCCGGGACACCGGGGAGCTGTTTTTT.

This clonotype was counted between two and nine times. The CDR3 spells CASSYSSGLLETQYF. CDR3 DNA sequence: TGTGCCAGCAGTTACTCGTCAGGTTTGTTGGAGACCCAGTACTTC. V is TRBV6-5 and J is TRBJ2-5; D not certain. Trimming removed 0 bases from V and 5 bases from J, with 13 bases in between. The germline gives CDR1 MNHEY, CDR2 SVGAGI. This CDR3 has 15 residues.

This clonotype was counted between two and nine times. The rearrangement uses TRBV5-6 and TRBJ2-7; D is possibly TRBD1 (5 bases). The germline gives CDR1 SGHDT, CDR2 YYEEEE. This CDR3 spans 14 amino acids. The ends were cut back, 0 bases at V and 5 bases at J, with 12 bases in the middle. The CDR3 coding sequence is TGTGCCAGCAGCTTGGGAGCAGGGTCAAACGAGCAGTACTTC. Protein sequence: CASSLGAGSNEQYF.

The genes are TRBV19 and TRBJ2-5; a possible D gene is TRBD1 (5 bases). The CDR3 is 13 amino acids. Trimming took 7 bases from V and 5 from J, leaving 14 bases between them. The V gene's germline CDR1 is LNHDA and CDR2 SQIVND (reference sequence). The CDR3 spells CASTLTGSETQYF. The CDR3 DNA sequence: TGTGCCAGTACCCTAACAGGCTCGGAGACCCAGTACTTC.

This clonotype was observed a few times. The CDR3 reads CSASPLTSGVTDTQYF. CDR3 nucleotide sequence: TGCAGTGCTAGCCCCTTGACTAGCGGGGTCACAGATACGCAGTATTTT. V and J are TRBV20-1 and TRBJ2-3, with TRBD2 identical over 11 bases. V trimming: 3 bases; J trimming: 2 bases; junction bases outside the gene matches: 7. CDR1 is DFQATT and CDR2 is SNEGSKA in the germline V gene (reference sequence). CDR3 length: 16 amino acids.

A few counts support this clonotype. The genes are TRBV10-2 and TRBJ2-7; a possible D gene is TRBD1 (6 bases). There are 12 residues in the CDR3. Germline-derived CDR1 and CDR2 are WSHSY and SAAADI. Trimming removed 7 bases from V and 3 bases from J, with 10 bases in between. In nucleotides, the CDR3 is TGCGCCAGCAAAACAGGGTTCTACGAGCAGTACTTC. Translation gives CASKTGFYEQYF.

For the CDR3, the DNA is TGCAGTGCTCGGACTCCGGAGAACACTGAAGCTTTCTTT. Its translation: CSARTPENTEAFF. V gene TRBV20-1 combines with J gene TRBJ1-1, with D unclear. The germline gives CDR1 DFQATT, CDR2 SNEGSKA (reference sequence). V was trimmed by 5 bases and J by 1 base, leaving 11 bases between them. CDR3 length equals 13 residues.

The chain employs TRBV19 and TRBJ1-1; D is unresolved. The CDR3 has 15 residues. Germline V gene sequence: CDR1 LNHDA, CDR2 SQIVND (reference sequence). Trimming took 7 bases from V and 0 from J, leaving 15 bases between them. Here the CDR3 DNA reads TGTGCCAGTACCCCACTATCGGACGTGAACACTGAAGCTTTCTTT. Translated, it gives CASTPLSDVNTEAFF.

The chain is built from TRBV5-1 and TRBJ2-1; D perhaps matches TRBD2 (6 bases). Trimming left V 0 bases short and J 0 bases short, with 13 bases between. Germline V gene sequence: CDR1 SGHRS, CDR2 YFSETQ. CDR3 size: 17 residues. The CDR3 DNA reads TGCGCCAGCAGCTTGGGCGCGGGACTGAACTCCTACAATGAGCAGTTCTTC. This encodes CASSLGAGLNSYNEQFF.

Ten or more counts support this clonotype. The chain links TRBV7-6 to TRBJ1-4, with 7 bases that match TRBD1. The trim removed 1 base at V and 7 bases at J, leaving 6 bases unmatched. The length of the CDR3 is 15 residues. Per the germline V gene, CDR1 is SGHVS and CDR2 is FNYEAQ. The CDR3 here is CASSLEGAYGEKLFF. The CDR3 DNA follows: TGTGCCAGCAGCTTAGAGGGGGCGTATGGTGAAAAACTGTTTTTT.